Given below is one TCR beta chain in context. Sequencing used immunoSEQ multiplex PCR; TCRdb keeps in-frame clones, though not all of them. The sample comprises 120,000 or so clones, approximately 68% of which are singletons, and about 2.2% rests with the top ten. The CDR3 spans 17 residues. This sample stems from a study of blood T cell repertoires in COVID-19. Sequenced: peripheral blood. This receptor was identified in a woman in her 70s with acute or convalescent COVID-19. This chain joins TRBV21-1 and TRBJ2-5; the table assigns TRBD2, which was not confirmed against the DNA. TRBV21-1 is assigned pseudogene status. As DNA, the CDR3 is TGTGCCAGCAGCTTTGTCTGTAGCGGGGGGGTAGGAGAGACCCAGTACTTC. Protein sequence: CASSFVCSGGVGETQYF.